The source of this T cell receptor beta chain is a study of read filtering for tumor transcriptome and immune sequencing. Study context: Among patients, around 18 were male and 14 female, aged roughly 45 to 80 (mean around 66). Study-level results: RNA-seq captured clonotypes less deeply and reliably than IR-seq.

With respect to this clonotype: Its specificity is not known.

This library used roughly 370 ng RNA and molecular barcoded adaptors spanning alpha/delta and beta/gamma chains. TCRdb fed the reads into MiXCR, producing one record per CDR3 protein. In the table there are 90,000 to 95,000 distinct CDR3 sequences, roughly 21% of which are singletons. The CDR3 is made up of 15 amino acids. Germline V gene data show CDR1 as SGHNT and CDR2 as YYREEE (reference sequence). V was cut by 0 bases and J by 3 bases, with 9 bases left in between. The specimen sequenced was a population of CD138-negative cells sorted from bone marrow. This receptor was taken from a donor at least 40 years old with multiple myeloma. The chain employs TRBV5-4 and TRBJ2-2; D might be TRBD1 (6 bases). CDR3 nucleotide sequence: TGTGCCAGCAGCTTGGGCAGGGGTCACACCGGGGAGCTGTTTTTT. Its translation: CASSLGRGHTGELFF.